Listed below are T cell receptor beta chains from one sample, sequenced in a study of blood T cell repertoires in COVID-19. The data were produced by immunoSEQ multiplex PCR, yet TCRdb's version contains in-frame clones alone and is incomplete. The table shows 90,000 or so clones, with about nine tenths occurring only once. The sample consisted of peripheral blood. These receptors came from a human donor in a cohort sampled during active COVID-19. CDR3s include the opening cysteine and the closing phenylalanine or tryptophan.

V	CDR3
TRBV11-3	CASEGGTGELFF
TRBV2	CASKAGITDTQYF
TRBV28	CASSLGGQGTGNTIYF
TRBV12-3/TRBV12-4	CASSLGADTEAFF
TRBV6-2/TRBV6-3	CASSLQGDTQYF
TRBV28	CASRAHYEQYF
TRBV28	CASTSGGGEQFF
TRBV21-1	CASILPPGQGGFRGEVNQPQHF
TRBV6-5	CASSYGGSSYNEQFF
TRBV15	CATSTRLSRSYNEQFF
TRBV10-2	CASSQTSGYNEQFF
TRBV5-1	CASSPSEGVDEKLFF
TRBV28	CASRGVSNSPLHF
TRBV19	CATRPPGQGSEQFF
TRBV2	CASQGGRMEKAFF
TRBV7-2	CASSFYGEVDLGYTF
TRBV2	CASGRTGGFSTDTQYF
TRBV14	CASSQRDFRSYNEQFF
TRBV2	CASSLTGTANYGYTF